The 13 T cell receptor beta chains in this list originate from one sample, sequenced in a study of prognosis after radiotherapy for stage I lung cancer. Template was genomic DNA; TCR beta CDR3 amplified in two multiplex PCR rounds. The authors ran first-round PCR with primers specific to each TRBV and TRBJ gene. One entry per CDR3 protein, called by TCRdb with MiXCR from the multiplex PCR reads. The table records about 13,000 distinct CDR3 sequences, 43% of them present only once. Sequencing used PBMCs, obtained before or after stereotactic body radiation therapy (not recorded which). Receptors were obtained from a donor of 50 years or more with non-small cell lung cancer.

This clonotype was seen repeatedly, ten times or more. The chain links TRBV4-2 to TRBJ2-2; no definite D call. Germline V lookup: CDR1 LGHNA, CDR2 YNFKEQ. The CDR3 is 15 amino acids. V lost 4 bases, J lost 0 bases, and 9 bases lay in between. The CDR3 coding sequence is TGTGCCAGCAGCCCTGCTACAGCGAACACCGGGGAGCTGTTTTTT. Translation gives CASSPATANTGELFF.

This chain links TRBV11-3 with TRBJ2-2; D is perhaps TRBD1 (5 bases). This CDR3 region has 13 residues. CDR1 and CDR2 from the germline V gene are SGHNT and YENEEA. Deletions cut 3 bases from V and 6 bases from J, with 8 bases between. The CDR3 region has the DNA TGTGCCAGCAGCTTCCAGGGCTCCGGGGAGCTGTTTTTT. This translates into CASSFQGSGELFF.

This clonotype came up many times. V and J are TRBV7-6 and TRBJ2-5; D not certain. The germline V gene encodes CDR1 SGHVS and CDR2 FNYEAQ. The CDR3 is made up of 14 amino acids. The V end was cut by 5 bases, the J end by 2 bases, with 12 bases between. CDR3 loop: CASSLGTVQETQYF. CDR3 DNA sequence: TGTGCCAGCAGCCTCGGCACTGTTCAAGAGACCCAGTACTTC. Together with reference TRBV7-6 and TRBJ2-5, the CDR3 gives the full variable domain: GAGVSQSPRYKVTKRGQDVALRCDPISGHVSLYWYRQALGQGPEFLTYFNYEAQQDKSGLPNDRFSAERPEGSISTLTIQRTEQRDSAMYRCASSLGTVQETQYFGPGTRLLVL.

In this sample, this clonotype turned up many times. The chain carries TRBV18 and TRBJ2-1; D gene unclear. Germline CDR1 and CDR2: KGHSH and LQKENI. The CDR3 is 16 residues long. V lost 3 bases and J lost 5, with 17 bases in between. CDR3 residues: CASSPLFAPHDNEQFF. The CDR3, as DNA: TGTGCCAGCTCACCGCTTTTTGCCCCCCATGACAATGAGCAGTTCTTC. The whole variable domain, filled in from reference TRBV18 and TRBJ2-1, reads NAGVMQNPRHLVRRRGQEARLRCSPMKGHSHVYWYRQLPEEGLKFMVYLQKENIIDESGMPKERFSAEFPKEGPSILRIQQVVRGDSAAYFCASSPLFAPHDNEQFFGPGTRLTVL.

The chain joins TRBV6-5 to TRBJ1-1; TRBD1 matches at 8 bases. Germline CDR1 is MNHEY and CDR2 is SVGAGI. V shed 4 bases, J shed 0 bases, and the junction held 1 base outside the gene matches. The CDR3 is 14 amino acids. CDR3 bases: TGTGCCAGCAGTTGGACAGGGATGAACACTGAAGCTTTCTTT. Translation gives CASSWTGMNTEAFF.

This clonotype rates as medium-sized. The chain uses TRBV6-5 and TRBJ2-7; a possible D gene is TRBD2 (5 bases). Germline V gene lookup returns CDR1 MNHEY and CDR2 SVGAGI. The V end lost 2 bases, the J end lost 2 bases, and 13 bases lay between the germline ends. The CDR3 has 15 amino acids. The CDR3 DNA reads as TGTGCCAGCAGTTACAACCCGAGGGAGACCTACGAGCAGTACTTC. Its protein is CASSYNPRETYEQYF.

With regard to this clonotype: This may be a read error: a much more frequent sequence differs by one nucleotide. The rearrangement uses TRBV11-2 and TRBJ2-1; D not certain. Trimming cost V 5 bases and J 13 bases, with 12 bases left between them. The CDR3 is 11 amino acids. Per the germline V gene, CDR1 is SGHAT and CDR2 is FQNNGV. In DNA form, the CDR3 reads TGTGCCAGCAGCCCCGGCAGTACTCAGTTCTTC. Translating it yields CASSPGSTQFF.

This clonotype was seen at least ten times. V and J are TRBV9 and TRBJ1-1; possibly TRBD1 for D (5 bases). V was trimmed by 0 bases and J by 6 bases, leaving 12 bases between them. The germline V gene encodes CDR1 SGDLS and CDR2 YYNGEE. The CDR3 spans 14 residues. CDR3 DNA: TGTGCCAGCAGCGTAGATGACAGCCCGGCTGAAGCTTTCTTT. Translating gives CASSVDDSPAEAFF.

Many counts were recorded for this clonotype. The chain links TRBV4-3 to TRBJ2-7; possible D gene TRBD1, 5 bases. V was pared by 0 bases and J by 2 bases, with 8 bases between. The CDR3 length is 14 residues. Germline CDR1 and CDR2: LGHNA and YSLEER. The CDR3 sequence is CASSQDSGTYEQYF. CDR3 DNA: TGCGCCAGCAGCCAAGATTCAGGGACCTACGAGCAGTACTTC.

Of note for this clonotype: Since a much larger clone is just one base distant, this may be a read error. This chain connects TRBV10-2 to TRBJ1-4, with D possibly matching TRBD1 (6 bases). The germline CDR1 and CDR2 sequences are WSHSY and SAAADI. The length of the CDR3 is 15 residues. In DNA form, the CDR3 reads TGCTCCAGCACCCCTCGGGGGGGCAATAATGAAAAACTGTTTTTT. This codes for CSSTPRGGNNEKLFF.

This clonotype was observed at least ten times. The chain is built from TRBV5-4 and TRBJ1-5, with D unresolved. The CDR3 consists of 13 residues. CDR1 and CDR2 (germline): SGHNT, YYREEE (reference sequence). Between the trimmed V and J ends, which lost 0 bases and 7 bases, there was a span of 8 bases. CDR3 bases: TGTGCCAGCAGCTTGGATCCCGGACAGCCCCAGCATTTT. This sequence encodes CASSLDPGQPQHF.

This clonotype came up many times. The chain recombines TRBV29-1 with TRBJ2-7, with D hard to call. CDR1 and CDR2 from the germline V gene are SQVTM and ANQGSEA. V was shortened by 7 bases and J by 1 base, with 8 bases between the two germline ends. This CDR3 has 11 residues. The DNA for the CDR3 is TGCAGCGCTTTATCGTCCTACGAGCAGTACTTC. Amino acids: CSALSSYEQYF.

This chain links TRBV20-1 with TRBJ2-5; D is perhaps TRBD2 (6 bases). The CDR3 loop spans 13 amino acids. The V and J ends lost 8 bases and 5 bases respectively, with 18 bases between them. In germline, CDR1 is DFQATT, CDR2 SNEGSKA (reference sequence). In nucleotides, the CDR3 is TGCAGTCCCACTAGCTGGCTAAGGGAGACCCAGTACTTC. Amino acids: CSPTSWLRETQYF.